These T cell receptor beta chains were read from a single sample in a study of human T cells and chemical hapten exposure. TCRdb redid the calling of the RACE reads with MiXCR, one entry per CDR3 protein. The sample has under 400,000 distinct CDR3 sequences; 4.5% to 6% are singletons. Sequenced material: whole blood, taken in connection with sensitization to the hapten diphenylcyclopropenone (DPC). The receptors come from a woman aged 45-65 years with alopecia areata. Some clones in this sample may be carry-over from other donors' samples. Each CDR3 is given without its conserved first and last residue. Fields, in order: V gene, J gene, CDR3 protein.

TRBV2	TRBJ1-5	ASRETGGGYQPQH
TRBV28	TRBJ2-1	ASSLGGTSFKNEQF
TRBV11-2	TRBJ2-5	ASSPPGLGKETQY
TRBV13	TRBJ1-4	ASSQAFNEKLF
TRBV28	TRBJ2-6	ASSYPRAGANVLT
TRBV7-2	TRBJ2-1	ASSLVSAPNEQF
TRBV5-8	TRBJ2-7	ASSSFGTGPYEQY
TRBV3-1	TRBJ2-2	ASSRGTGGTNTGELF
TRBV20-1	TRBJ1-5	SATQGAGQPQH
TRBV7-8	TRBJ2-3	ASSSQGLLGDTQY
TRBV12-3/TRBV12-4	TRBJ2-7	ASSLADRTYEQY
TRBV7-9	TRBJ2-5	ASSSIRRGQETQY
TRBV5-1	TRBJ1-1	ASNSGGGLNTEAF
TRBV6-2/TRBV6-3	TRBJ2-1	ASSYRTSGYNEQF
TRBV3-1	TRBJ2-1	ASSPRKSYNEQL
TRBV20-1	TRBJ2-7	SAPDGTYEQY
TRBV29-1	TRBJ2-5	SVEERAGAGETQY
TRBV6-1	TRBJ1-5	ASSERARQPQH
TRBV29-1	TRBJ1-1	SVRTGSNTEAF
TRBV7-2	TRBJ2-3	ASSSRGGQDTQY
TRBV10-3	TRBJ2-7	ATGGVAGSSYEQY
TRBV27	TRBJ2-3	ASSLLGRNTDTQY
TRBV13	TRBJ2-7	ASTSGAGADEQY
TRBV12-3/TRBV12-4	TRBJ2-4	ATESRASGRGAKNIQY
TRBV18	TRBJ1-4	ASSPKSNEKLF
TRBV15	TRBJ2-7	ATSRDWVNYEQY
TRBV11-2	TRBJ1-2	ASSLGIGSNYYGYT
TRBV30	TRBJ2-3	AWSVRKATDTQY
TRBV6-4	TRBJ1-2	ASSPDSGNYGYT